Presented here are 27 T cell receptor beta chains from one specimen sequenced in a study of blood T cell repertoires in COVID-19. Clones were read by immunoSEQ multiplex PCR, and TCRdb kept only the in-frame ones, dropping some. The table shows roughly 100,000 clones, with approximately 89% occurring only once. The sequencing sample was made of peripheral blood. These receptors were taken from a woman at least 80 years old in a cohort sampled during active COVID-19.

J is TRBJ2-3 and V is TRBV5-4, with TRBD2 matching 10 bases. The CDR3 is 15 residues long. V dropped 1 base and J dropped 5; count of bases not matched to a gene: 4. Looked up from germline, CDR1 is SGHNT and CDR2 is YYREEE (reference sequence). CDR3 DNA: TGTGCCAGCAGCTTGCAACGGACTAGCGGAGATACGCAGTATTTT. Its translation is CASSLQRTSGDTQYF. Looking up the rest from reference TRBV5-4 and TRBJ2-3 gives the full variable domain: ETGVTQSPTHLIKTRGQQVTLRCSSQSGHNTVSWYQQALGQGPQFIFQYYREEENGRGNFPPRFSGLQFPNYSSELNVNALELDDSALYLCASSLQRTSGDTQYFGPGTRLTVL.

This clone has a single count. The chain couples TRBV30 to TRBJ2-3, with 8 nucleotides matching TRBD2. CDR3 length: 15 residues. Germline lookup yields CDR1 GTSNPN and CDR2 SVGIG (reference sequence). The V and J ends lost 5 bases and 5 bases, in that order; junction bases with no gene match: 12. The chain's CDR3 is CAWALQSGGLDTQYF. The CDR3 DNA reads TGTGCCTGGGCCTTGCAGTCGGGGGGGCTAGATACGCAGTATTTT.

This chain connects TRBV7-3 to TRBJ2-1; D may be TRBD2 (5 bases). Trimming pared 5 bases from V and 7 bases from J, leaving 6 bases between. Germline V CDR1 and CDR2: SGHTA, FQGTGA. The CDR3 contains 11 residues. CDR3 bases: TGTGCCAGCAGCCCGGGGAATGAGCAGTTCTTC. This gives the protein CASSPGNEQFF.

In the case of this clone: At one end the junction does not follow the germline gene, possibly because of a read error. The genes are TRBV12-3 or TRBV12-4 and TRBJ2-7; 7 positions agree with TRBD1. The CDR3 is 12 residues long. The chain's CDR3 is CASRSNRDSPMW. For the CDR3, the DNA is TGTGCCAGCAGATCTAACCGGGACAGCCCTATGTGG.

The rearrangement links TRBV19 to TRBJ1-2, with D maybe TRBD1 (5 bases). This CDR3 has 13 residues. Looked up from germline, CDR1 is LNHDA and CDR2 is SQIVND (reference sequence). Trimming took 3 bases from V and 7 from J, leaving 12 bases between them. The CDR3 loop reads CASSIGPGPGYTF. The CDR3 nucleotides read TGTGCCAGTAGTATTGGTCCAGGGCCTGGCTACACCTTC.

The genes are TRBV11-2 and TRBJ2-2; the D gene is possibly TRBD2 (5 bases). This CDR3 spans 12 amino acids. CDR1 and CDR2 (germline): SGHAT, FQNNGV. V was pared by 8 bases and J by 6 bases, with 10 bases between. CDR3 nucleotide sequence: TGTGCCAGCTCCGAGGGAGCCGGGGAGCTGTTTTTT. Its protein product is CASSEGAGELFF.

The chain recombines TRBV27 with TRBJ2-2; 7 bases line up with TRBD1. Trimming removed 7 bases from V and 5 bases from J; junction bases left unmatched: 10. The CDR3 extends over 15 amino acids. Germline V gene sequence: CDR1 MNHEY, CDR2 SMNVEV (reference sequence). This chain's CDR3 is CASIQTGWTTGELFF. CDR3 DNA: TGTGCCAGCATCCAGACAGGGTGGACAACCGGGGAGCTGTTTTTT.

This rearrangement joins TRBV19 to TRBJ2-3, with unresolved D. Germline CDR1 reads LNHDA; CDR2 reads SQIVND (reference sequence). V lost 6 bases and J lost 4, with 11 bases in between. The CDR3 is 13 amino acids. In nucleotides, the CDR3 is TGTGCCAGTAGGTCTAGTCCCGCAGATACGCAGTATTTT. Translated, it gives CASRSSPADTQYF.

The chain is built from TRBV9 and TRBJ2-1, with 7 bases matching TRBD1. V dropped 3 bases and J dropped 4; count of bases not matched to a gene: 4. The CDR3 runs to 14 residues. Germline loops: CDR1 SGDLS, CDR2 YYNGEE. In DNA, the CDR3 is TGTGCCAGCAGCGCCGGGACAGCTTACAATGAGCAGTTCTTC. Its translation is CASSAGTAYNEQFF. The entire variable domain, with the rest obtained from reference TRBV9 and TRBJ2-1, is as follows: DSGVTQTPKHLITATGQRVTLRCSPRSGDLSVYWYQQSLDQGLQFLIQYYNGEERAKGNILERFSAQQFPDLHSELNLSSLELGDSALYFCASSAGTAYNEQFFGPGTRLTVL.

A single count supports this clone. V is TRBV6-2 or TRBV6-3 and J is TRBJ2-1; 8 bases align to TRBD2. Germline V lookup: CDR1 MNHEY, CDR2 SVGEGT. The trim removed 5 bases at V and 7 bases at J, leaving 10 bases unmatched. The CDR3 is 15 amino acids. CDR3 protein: CASSILSGSLNEQFF. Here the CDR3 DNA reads TGTGCCAGCAGTATACTAAGCGGGAGTCTAAATGAGCAGTTCTTC.

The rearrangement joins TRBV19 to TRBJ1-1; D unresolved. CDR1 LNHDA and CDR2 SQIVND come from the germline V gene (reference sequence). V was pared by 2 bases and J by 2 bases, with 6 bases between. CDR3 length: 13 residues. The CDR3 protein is CASSISGNTEAFF. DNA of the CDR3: TGTGCCAGTAGTATATCGGGTAACACTGAAGCTTTCTTT.

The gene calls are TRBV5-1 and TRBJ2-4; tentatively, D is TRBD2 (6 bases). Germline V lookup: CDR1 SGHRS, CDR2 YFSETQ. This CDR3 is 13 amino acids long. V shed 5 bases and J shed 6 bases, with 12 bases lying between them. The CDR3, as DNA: TGCGCCAGCAGTCCGGGAGCGGTAAACATTCAGTACTTC. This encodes CASSPGAVNIQYF. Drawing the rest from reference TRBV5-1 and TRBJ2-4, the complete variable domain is KAGVTQTPRYLIKTRGQQVTLSCSPISGHRSVSWYQQTPGQGLQFLFEYFSETQRNKGNFPGRFSGRQFSNSRSEMNVSTLELGDSALYLCASSPGAVNIQYFGAGTRLSVL.

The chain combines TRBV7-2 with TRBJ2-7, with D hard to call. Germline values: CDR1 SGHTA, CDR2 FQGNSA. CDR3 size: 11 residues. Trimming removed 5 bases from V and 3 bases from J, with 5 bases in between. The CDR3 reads CASSPGYEQYF. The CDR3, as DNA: TGTGCCAGCAGCCCGGGCTACGAGCAGTACTTC.

The DNA of the CDR3 is TGTGCCAGCAGTTACGGCCCCGGGGGGCAATATCAGCCCCAGCATTTT. Amino acids: CASSYGPGGQYQPQHF. V and J are TRBV6-2 or TRBV6-3 and TRBJ1-5; the D gene is possibly TRBD1 (6 bases). V lost 2 bases, J lost 5 bases, and 16 bases lay in between. Germline V CDR1 and CDR2: MNHEY, SVGEGT. The CDR3 runs to 16 residues.

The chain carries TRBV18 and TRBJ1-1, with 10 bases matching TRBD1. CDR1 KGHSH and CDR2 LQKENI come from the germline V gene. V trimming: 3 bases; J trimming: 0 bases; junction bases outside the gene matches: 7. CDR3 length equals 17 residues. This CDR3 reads CASSPTTGGRMNTEAFF. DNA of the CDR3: TGTGCCAGCTCACCTACGACAGGGGGCAGAATGAACACTGAAGCTTTCTTT.

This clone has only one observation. In DNA form, the CDR3 reads TGTGCCAGCTCACAACTCAGGGGGAACACCATATATTTT. It yields the protein CASSQLRGNTIYF. J is TRBJ1-3 and V is TRBV18, with 7 positions matching TRBD1. From germline, CDR1 is KGHSH and CDR2 LQKENI. The length of the CDR3 is 13 residues. V dropped 4 bases and J dropped 7; count of bases not matched to a gene: 4.

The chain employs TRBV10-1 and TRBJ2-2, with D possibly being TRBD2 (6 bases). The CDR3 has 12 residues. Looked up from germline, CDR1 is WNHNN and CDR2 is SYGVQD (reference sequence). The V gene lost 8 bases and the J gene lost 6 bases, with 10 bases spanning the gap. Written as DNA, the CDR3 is TGCGCCAGCGGGAGGTTGTCCGGGGAGCTGTTTTTT. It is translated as CASGRLSGELFF.

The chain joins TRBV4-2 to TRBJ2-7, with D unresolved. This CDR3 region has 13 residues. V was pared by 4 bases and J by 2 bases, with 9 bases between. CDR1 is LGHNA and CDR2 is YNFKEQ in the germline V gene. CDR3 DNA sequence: TGTGCCAGCAGCCGGCCCCAAACCTACGAGCAGTACTTC. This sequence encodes CASSRPQTYEQYF.

CDR3 sequence reads: CASSFGGRGGEAFF. CDR3 sequence (DNA): TGTGCCAGTAGTTTTGGAGGGAGAGGAGGTGAAGCTTTCTTT. The V and J genes are TRBV19 and TRBJ1-1; D not resolved. With 5 bases removed from V and 7 bases from J, the gap between germline ends came to 17 bases. CDR3 length: 14 amino acids. CDR1 and CDR2 (germline): LNHDA, SQIVND (reference sequence).

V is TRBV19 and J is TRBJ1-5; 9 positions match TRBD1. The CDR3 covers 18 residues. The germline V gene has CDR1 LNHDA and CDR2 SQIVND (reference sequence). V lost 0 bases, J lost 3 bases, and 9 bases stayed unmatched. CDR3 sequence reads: CASSIDIVGQGANQPQHF. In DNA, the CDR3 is TGTGCCAGTAGTATAGATATCGTGGGACAGGGTGCCAATCAGCCCCAGCATTTT. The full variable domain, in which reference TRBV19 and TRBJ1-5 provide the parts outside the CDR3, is DGGITQSPKYLFRKEGQNVTLSCEQNLNHDAMYWYRQDPGQGLRLIYYSQIVNDFQKGDIAEGYSVSREKKESFPLTVTSAQKNPTAFYLCASSIDIVGQGANQPQHFGDGTRLSIL.

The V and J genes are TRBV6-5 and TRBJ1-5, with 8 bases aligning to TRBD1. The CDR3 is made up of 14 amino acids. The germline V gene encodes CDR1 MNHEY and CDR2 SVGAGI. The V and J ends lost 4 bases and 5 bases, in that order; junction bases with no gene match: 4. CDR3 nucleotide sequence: TGTGCCAGCAGTTCGACAGGGGATTATCAGCCCCAGCATTTT. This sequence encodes CASSSTGDYQPQHF.

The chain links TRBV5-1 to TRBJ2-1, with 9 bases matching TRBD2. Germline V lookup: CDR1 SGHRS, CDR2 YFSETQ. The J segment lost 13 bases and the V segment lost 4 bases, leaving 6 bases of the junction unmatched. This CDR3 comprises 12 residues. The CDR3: CASSLSGSNQFF. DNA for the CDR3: TGCGCCAGCAGCCTTAGCGGGAGTAATCAGTTCTTC.

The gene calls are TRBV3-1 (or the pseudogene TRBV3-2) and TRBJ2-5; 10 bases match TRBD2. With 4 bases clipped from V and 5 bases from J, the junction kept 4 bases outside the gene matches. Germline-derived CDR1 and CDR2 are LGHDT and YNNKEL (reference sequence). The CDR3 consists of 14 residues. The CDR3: CASSPSGGGETQYF. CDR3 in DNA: TGTGCCAGCAGCCCGAGCGGGGGGGGTGAGACCCAGTACTTC.

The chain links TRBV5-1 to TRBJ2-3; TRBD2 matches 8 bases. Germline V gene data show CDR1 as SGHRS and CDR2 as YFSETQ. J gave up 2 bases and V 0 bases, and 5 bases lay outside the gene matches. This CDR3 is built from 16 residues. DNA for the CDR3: TGCGCCAGCAGCTTGGGTAGCGGGACCGACACAGATACGCAGTATTTT. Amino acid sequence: CASSLGSGTDTDTQYF.

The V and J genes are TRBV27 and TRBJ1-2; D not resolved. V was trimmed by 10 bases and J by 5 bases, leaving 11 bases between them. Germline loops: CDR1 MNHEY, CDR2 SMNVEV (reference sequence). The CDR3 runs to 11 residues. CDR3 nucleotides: TGTGCCACCGGGTACGGATATGGCTACACCTTC. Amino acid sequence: CATGYGYGYTF.

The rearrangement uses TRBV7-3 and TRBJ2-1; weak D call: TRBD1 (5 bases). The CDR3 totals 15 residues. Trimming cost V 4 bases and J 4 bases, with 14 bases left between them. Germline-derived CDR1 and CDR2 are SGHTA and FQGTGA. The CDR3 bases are TGTGCCAGCAGCTCGGGCAGGGTGGAGTACAATGAGCAGTTCTTC. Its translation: CASSSGRVEYNEQFF.

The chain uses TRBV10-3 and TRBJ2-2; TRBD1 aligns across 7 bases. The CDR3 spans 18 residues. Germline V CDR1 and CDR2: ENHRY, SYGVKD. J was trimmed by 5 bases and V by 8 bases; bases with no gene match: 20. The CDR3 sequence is CAISPGQLLLPSTGELFF. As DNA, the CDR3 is TGTGCCATCTCTCCGGGACAGCTACTCCTCCCGTCGACCGGGGAGCTGTTTTTT.